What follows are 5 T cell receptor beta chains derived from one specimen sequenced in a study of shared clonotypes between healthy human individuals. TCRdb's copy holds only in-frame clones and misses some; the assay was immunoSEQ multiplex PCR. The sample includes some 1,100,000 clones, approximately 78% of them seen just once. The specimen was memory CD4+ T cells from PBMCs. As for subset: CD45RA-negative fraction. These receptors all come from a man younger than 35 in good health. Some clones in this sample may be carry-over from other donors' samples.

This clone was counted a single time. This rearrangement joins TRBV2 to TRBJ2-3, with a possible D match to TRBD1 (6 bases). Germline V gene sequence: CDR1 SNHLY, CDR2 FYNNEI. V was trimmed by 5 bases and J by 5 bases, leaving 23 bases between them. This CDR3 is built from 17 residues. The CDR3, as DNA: TGTGCCAGCAGTCGGATACAGGGTGCGCTTGAGGGAGATACGCAGTATTTT. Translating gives CASSRIQGALEGDTQYF.

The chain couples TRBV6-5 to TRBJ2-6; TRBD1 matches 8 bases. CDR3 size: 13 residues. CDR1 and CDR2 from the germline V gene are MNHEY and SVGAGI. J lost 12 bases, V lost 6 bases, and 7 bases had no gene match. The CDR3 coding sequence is TGTGCCAGCAGAATAAGGGACAGGAGCGTCCTGACTTTC. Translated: CASRIRDRSVLTF.

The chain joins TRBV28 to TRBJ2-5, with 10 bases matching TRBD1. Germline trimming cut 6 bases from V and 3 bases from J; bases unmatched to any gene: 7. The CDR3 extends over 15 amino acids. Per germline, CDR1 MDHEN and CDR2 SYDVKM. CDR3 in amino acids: CASRTTGTGEETQYF. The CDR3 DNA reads TGTGCCAGCAGAACAACCGGGACAGGGGAAGAGACCCAGTACTTC.

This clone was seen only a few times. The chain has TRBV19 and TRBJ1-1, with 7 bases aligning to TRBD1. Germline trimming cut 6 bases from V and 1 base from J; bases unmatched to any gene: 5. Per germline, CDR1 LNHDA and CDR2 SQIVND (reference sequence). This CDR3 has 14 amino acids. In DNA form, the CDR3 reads TGTGCCAGTAGGGGCGACAGGGAGAACACTGAAGCTTTCTTT. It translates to CASRGDRENTEAFF.

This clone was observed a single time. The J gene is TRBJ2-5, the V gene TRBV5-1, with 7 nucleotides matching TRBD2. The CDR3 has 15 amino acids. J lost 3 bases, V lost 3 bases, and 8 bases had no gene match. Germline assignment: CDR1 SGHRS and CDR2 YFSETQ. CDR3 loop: CASSSGTSVKETQYF. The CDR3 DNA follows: TGCGCCAGCAGCTCGGGTACTAGCGTGAAAGAGACCCAGTACTTC.